This T cell receptor (beta chain) emerged from a study of T cell responses to AZD1222 COVID-19 vaccine. Study-wide results and caveats: Receipt of two AZD1222 doses was followed by a rise in Spike-specific TCR breadth and depth. Among spike-specific TCRs, nearly half reportedly target unmutated variant regions.

TCRdb keeps only in-frame clones here, not all; method: immunoSEQ multiplex PCR. The data show about 110,000 clones, roughly nine tenths seen once. The V gene's germline CDR1 is SGHAT and CDR2 FQNNGV. V gave up 1 base and J gave up 5 bases, with 11 bases separating them. The CDR3 runs 14 residues. A word on this clone: No antigen is known for it.

The clonotype was recovered from an adult in good health. The chain links TRBV11-2 to TRBJ1-1, with D possibly being TRBD1 (5 bases). Here the sequenced sample was peripheral blood, taken on day 0 of MenACWY control vaccination. This chain's CDR3 is CASSLAQGWTEAFF. The CDR3 DNA reads TGTGCCAGCAGCTTAGCGCAGGGCTGGACTGAAGCTTTCTTT.